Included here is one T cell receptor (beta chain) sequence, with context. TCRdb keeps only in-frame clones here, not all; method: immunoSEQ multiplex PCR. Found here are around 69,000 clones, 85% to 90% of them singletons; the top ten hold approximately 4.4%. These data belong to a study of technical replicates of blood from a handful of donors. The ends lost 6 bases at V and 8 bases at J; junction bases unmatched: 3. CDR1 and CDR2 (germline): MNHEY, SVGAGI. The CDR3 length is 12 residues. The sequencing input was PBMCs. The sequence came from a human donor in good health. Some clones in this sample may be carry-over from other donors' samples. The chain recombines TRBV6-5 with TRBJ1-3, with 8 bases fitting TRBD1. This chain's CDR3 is CASRQGADTIYF. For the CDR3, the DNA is TGTGCCAGCAGGCAGGGGGCAGACACCATATATTTT.